These 17 T cell receptor beta chains originate from one sample sequenced in a study of blood T cell repertoires in COVID-19. Clones were read by immunoSEQ multiplex PCR, and TCRdb kept only the in-frame ones, dropping some. The sample lists about 200,000 clones, around 81% occurring once. Sequencing was performed on peripheral blood. These receptors were collected from a man in his fifties or sixties with COVID-19, enrolled during active disease.

The CDR3 loop reads CSVAGILTGELFF. The CDR3 region has the DNA TGCAGCGTTGCGGGGATCCTTACCGGGGAGCTGTTTTTT. The J gene is TRBJ2-2, the V gene TRBV29-1; D may be TRBD2 (5 bases). CDR1 and CDR2 from the germline V gene are SQVTM and ANQGSEA. The CDR3 consists of 13 residues. V gave up 4 bases and J gave up 5 bases, with 11 bases separating them.

CDR3 sequence (DNA): TGTGCCAGCAGGGGCGATGGCAATCAGCCCCAGCATTTT. It is translated as CASRGDGNQPQHF. This chain links TRBV7-2 with TRBJ1-5, with D unresolved. Germline V lookup: CDR1 SGHTA, CDR2 FQGNSA. Trimming cost V 6 bases and J 2 bases, with 8 bases left between them. The CDR3 is made up of 13 amino acids. Drawing the rest from reference TRBV7-2 and TRBJ1-5, the complete variable domain is GAGVSQSPSNKVTEKGKDVELRCDPISGHTALYWYRQSLGQGLEFLIYFQGNSAPDKSGLPSDRFSAERTGGSVSTLTIQRTQQEDSAVYLCASRGDGNQPQHFGDGTRLSIL.

The genes are TRBV12-3 or TRBV12-4 and TRBJ2-1; D gene uncertain. The CDR3 is 11 residues long. The germline V and J ends were trimmed by 6 bases and 4 bases, with 4 bases remaining between them. The CDR3 loop is CASRSYNEQFF. The CDR3 nucleotides are TGTGCCAGCAGGTCTTACAATGAGCAGTTCTTC.

With respect to this clone: Other DNA sequences of this sample code for an identical CDR3. J is TRBJ1-1 and V is TRBV7-2; D uncertain. Trimming pared 4 bases from V and 2 bases from J, leaving 8 bases between. Germline V CDR1 and CDR2: SGHTA, FQGNSA. CDR3 size: 13 residues. As DNA, the CDR3 is TGTGCCAGCAGCTACACAGTTAACACTGAAGCTTTCTTT. Its translation is CASSYTVNTEAFF. Based on the CDR3 plus reference TRBV7-2 and TRBJ1-1, the full variable domain is GAGVSQSPSNKVTEKGKDVELRCDPISGHTALYWYRQSLGQGLEFLIYFQGNSAPDKSGLPSDRFSAERTGGSVSTLTIQRTQQEDSAVYLCASSYTVNTEAFFGQGTRLTVV.

V is TRBV2 and J is TRBJ2-2; D gene unclear. The CDR3 contains 14 residues. Germline CDR1 reads SNHLY; CDR2 reads FYNNEI. V lost 10 bases, J lost 5 bases, and 17 bases lay in between. The CDR3 loop reads CANCPEQTTGELFF. The CDR3 DNA sequence: TGTGCCAACTGCCCGGAGCAGACTACCGGGGAGCTGTTTTTT.

The chain carries TRBV5-5 and TRBJ2-3; no definite D call. Germline CDR1 and CDR2: SGHKS and YYEKEE (reference sequence). The CDR3 is made up of 14 amino acids. The V gene lost 4 bases and the J gene lost 11 bases, with 20 bases spanning the gap. CDR3 in DNA: TGTGCCAGCAGCCACGCGGAAAACCCCACCGGGCAGTATTTT. This sequence encodes CASSHAENPTGQYF.

This chain uses TRBV4-2 with TRBJ2-1; 12 positions match TRBD2. With 0 bases clipped from V and 8 bases from J, the junction kept 8 bases outside the gene matches. CDR3 length equals 17 residues. The germline CDR1 and CDR2 sequences are LGHNA and YNFKEQ. The CDR3 spells CASSQETSGRTVDEQFF. The DNA of the CDR3 is TGTGCCAGCAGCCAAGAGACTAGCGGGAGAACAGTGGATGAGCAGTTCTTC.

This chain connects TRBV28 to TRBJ1-3, with TRBD1 matching 9 bases. This CDR3 is 16 amino acids long. CDR1 MDHEN and CDR2 SYDVKM come from the germline V gene. V lost 6 bases and J lost 4; bases outside the gene matches: 10. The CDR3 DNA sequence: TGTGCCAGCAGACCAAGGGGACAGGGTCGGGGAAACACCATATATTTT. It is translated as CASRPRGQGRGNTIYF. Looking up the rest from reference TRBV28 and TRBJ1-3 gives the full variable domain: DVKVTQSSRYLVKRTGEKVFLECVQDMDHENMFWYRQDPGLGLRLIYFSYDVKMKEKGDIPEGYSVSREKKERFSLILESASTNQTSMYLCASRPRGQGRGNTIYFGEGSWLTVV.

The chain carries TRBV7-2 and TRBJ2-7; 8 bases line up with TRBD1. The J segment lost 5 bases and the V segment lost 0 bases, leaving 3 bases of the junction unmatched. The CDR3 is 14 residues long. CDR1 and CDR2 from the germline V gene are SGHTA and FQGNSA. The CDR3 spells CASSLAAGGDEQYF. The CDR3 DNA sequence: TGTGCCAGCAGCTTAGCGGCAGGGGGCGACGAGCAGTACTTC.

This clone was detected a few times. V is TRBV11-3 and J is TRBJ1-1; TRBD1 matches at 8 bases. V gave up 0 bases and J gave up 4 bases; unmatched junction bases: 1. The CDR3 is 14 residues long. The germline CDR1 and CDR2 sequences are SGHNT and YENEEA. CDR3 DNA: TGTGCCAGCAGCTTAGATGGACAGGGCACTGAAGCTTTCTTT. Its translation: CASSLDGQGTEAFF.

The chain joins TRBV28 to TRBJ2-1, with D perhaps TRBD1 (6 bases). There are 16 residues in the CDR3. Looked up from germline, CDR1 is MDHEN and CDR2 is SYDVKM. V lost 7 bases and J 7 bases, leaving 23 bases between the germline ends. The CDR3 region has the DNA TGTGCCAGCACCGAGAGGGGGAGCCCGTTTGGGAATGAGCAGTTCTTC. Protein product: CASTERGSPFGNEQFF.

Of note for this clone: Other DNA sequences of this sample code for an identical CDR3. The rearrangement links TRBV19 to TRBJ2-1; D perhaps matches TRBD1 (5 bases). CDR1 is LNHDA, CDR2 SQIVND, per germline (reference sequence). The CDR3 runs to 12 residues. V was clipped by 4 bases and J by 6 bases, with 7 bases between them. The CDR3 protein is CASSRQSNEQFF. CDR3 sequence (DNA): TGTGCCAGTAGTAGACAGTCCAATGAGCAGTTCTTC.

J is TRBJ1-2 and V is TRBV4-1; tentatively, D is TRBD1 (5 bases). The CDR3 consists of 15 residues. V gave up 0 bases and J gave up 6 bases, with 14 bases separating them. CDR1 and CDR2 (germline): MGHRA, YSYEKL. The CDR3 nucleotides read TGCGCCAGCAGCCAAGAGTCCAGGGCGCAAGATGGCTACACCTTC. Residues: CASSQESRAQDGYTF.

The chain combines TRBV28 with TRBJ2-6; the match to TRBD1 covers 8 bases. CDR1 and CDR2 (germline): MDHEN, SYDVKM. V trimming: 6 bases; J trimming: 0 bases; junction bases outside the gene matches: 7. The CDR3 spans 17 residues. CDR3 DNA sequence: TGTGCCAGCAGGATGACAGGGGACCTCTCTGGGGCCAACGTCCTGACTTTC. It encodes CASRMTGDLSGANVLTF.

This chain connects TRBV7-2 to TRBJ2-7, with a tentative D call TRBD2 (5 bases). CDR3 size: 12 residues. V shed 5 bases and J shed 2 bases, with 7 bases lying between them. Looked up from germline, CDR1 is SGHTA and CDR2 is FQGNSA. The CDR3 DNA reads TGTGCCAGCAGCGCCGGGACCTACGAGCAGTACTTC. Amino acid sequence: CASSAGTYEQYF.

This clone occurred once. The chain joins TRBV19 to TRBJ2-3; D might be TRBD2 (6 bases). V was trimmed by 9 bases and J by 4 bases, leaving 17 bases between them. CDR1 is LNHDA, CDR2 SQIVND, per germline (reference sequence). The CDR3 consists of 14 residues. The CDR3 bases are TGTGCCAGCACGACCGGCGGGGCCGCAGATACGCAGTATTTT. Encoded protein: CASTTGGAADTQYF.

The rearrangement uses TRBV6-1 and TRBJ1-6; a possible D gene is TRBD1 (6 bases). The CDR3 has 15 amino acids. V was clipped by 3 bases and J by 7 bases, with 13 bases between them. Germline lookup yields CDR1 MNHNS and CDR2 SASEGT. The CDR3 DNA reads as TGTGCCAGCAGTGAGTCACTAAGGGGGAATTCACCCCTCCACTTT. Translating gives CASSESLRGNSPLHF.